One sample yielded the 13 T cell receptor beta chains listed below, sequenced in a study of blood T cell repertoires in COVID-19. Sequencing used immunoSEQ multiplex PCR; TCRdb keeps in-frame clones, though not all of them. The top ten hold about 2% of the sample, which has roughly 280,000 clones, about 85% seen once. Sequenced: peripheral blood. These receptors all stem from a woman in her forties or fifties who had recovered from COVID-19.

This clone was detected once. The V gene is TRBV7-9, the J gene TRBJ1-4, with D unclear. CDR3 size: 13 residues. Germline V gene lookup returns CDR1 SEHNR and CDR2 FQNEAQ (reference sequence). V was pared by 5 bases and J by 7 bases, with 11 bases between. CDR3: CASSRGGGEKLFF. The DNA of the CDR3 is TGTGCCAGCAGCAGAGGAGGAGGTGAAAAACTGTTTTTT.

This chain links TRBV5-4 with TRBJ1-1; maybe TRBD1 (6 bases). V dropped 4 bases and J dropped 4 bases, with 17 bases sitting between them. There are 15 residues in the CDR3. The germline V gene has CDR1 SGHNT and CDR2 YYREEE (reference sequence). The CDR3: CASSRPTGFGTEAFF. CDR3 nucleotides: TGTGCCAGCAGCCGTCCAACAGGGTTTGGCACTGAAGCTTTCTTT. Based on the CDR3 plus reference TRBV5-4 and TRBJ1-1, the full variable domain is ETGVTQSPTHLIKTRGQQVTLRCSSQSGHNTVSWYQQALGQGPQFIFQYYREEENGRGNFPPRFSGLQFPNYSSELNVNALELDDSALYLCASSRPTGFGTEAFFGQGTRLTVV.

The chain carries TRBV5-4 and TRBJ1-1; D is possibly TRBD1 (5 bases). Trimming removed 1 base from V and 4 bases from J, with 17 bases in between. The germline V gene encodes CDR1 SGHNT and CDR2 YYREEE (reference sequence). The CDR3 extends over 16 amino acids. The CDR3 reads CASSLLARVGSTEAFF. Written as DNA, the CDR3 is TGTGCCAGCAGCTTGCTCGCCAGGGTGGGGTCCACTGAAGCTTTCTTT. The variable domain in full, with the rest retrieved from reference TRBV5-4 and TRBJ1-1, is ETGVTQSPTHLIKTRGQQVTLRCSSQSGHNTVSWYQQALGQGPQFIFQYYREEENGRGNFPPRFSGLQFPNYSSELNVNALELDDSALYLCASSLLARVGSTEAFFGQGTRLTVV.

In its sample, this clone was seen a few times. This chain joins TRBV19 and TRBJ1-2; 10 bases align to TRBD1. The V segment lost 1 base and the J segment 0 bases; nucleotides outside the gene matches: 5. CDR1 is LNHDA and CDR2 is SQIVND in the germline V gene (reference sequence). The CDR3 runs to 17 residues. Written as DNA, the CDR3 is TGTGCCAGTAGTATAGGCGGACAGGGGGTTTCTAACTATGGCTACACCTTC. Its protein product is CASSIGGQGVSNYGYTF.

The chain combines TRBV3-1 (or the pseudogene TRBV3-2) with TRBJ2-2; 7 bases agree with TRBD2. V trimming: 0 bases; J trimming: 4 bases; junction bases outside the gene matches: 11. The CDR3 is made up of 18 amino acids. The germline CDR1 and CDR2 sequences are LGHDT and YNNKEL (reference sequence). The CDR3 reads CASSQDSSLAVRTGELFF. The CDR3 bases are TGTGCCAGCAGCCAAGATTCGTCCCTAGCGGTACGCACCGGGGAGCTGTTTTTT.

The chain employs TRBV11-2 and TRBJ1-1; D call uncertain. Trimming took off 3 bases at V and 3 bases at J, with 5 bases between the two ends. Germline-derived CDR1 and CDR2 are SGHAT and FQNNGV. The CDR3 is made up of 12 amino acids. The CDR3 DNA sequence: TGTGCCAGCAGCTTCCGGGACACTGAAGCTTTCTTT. Residues: CASSFRDTEAFF.

This sequence joins TRBV5-1 and TRBJ2-1, with TRBD1 as a possible D gene (6 bases). CDR1 SGHRS and CDR2 YFSETQ come from the germline V gene. The CDR3 totals 17 residues. V shed 5 bases and J shed 0 bases, with 18 bases lying between them. CDR3 residues: CASSLQGKKGSYNEQFF. CDR3 in DNA: TGCGCCAGCAGTCTTCAGGGGAAGAAAGGCTCCTACAATGAGCAGTTCTTC.

The J gene is TRBJ2-5, the V gene TRBV7-9; TRBD2 aligns across 10 bases. The CDR3 loop spans 16 amino acids. V lost 3 bases and J lost 4; bases outside the gene matches: 8. Germline CDR1 and CDR2: SEHNR and FQNEAQ (reference sequence). The DNA of the CDR3 is TGTGCCAGCAGCTTGGGCAGCGGGAGGGCCATAGAGACCCAGTACTTC. Residues: CASSLGSGRAIETQYF.

V gene TRBV30 combines with J gene TRBJ2-7; tentatively, D is TRBD2 (7 bases). The CDR3 has 14 residues. Trimming cost V 3 bases and J 2 bases, with 14 bases left between them. Germline V CDR1 and CDR2: GTSNPN, SVGIG (reference sequence). This CDR3 is CAWRRAGATYEQYF. In DNA, the CDR3 is TGTGCCTGGAGAAGGGCGGGGGCCACCTACGAGCAGTACTTC.

The chain employs TRBV5-6 and TRBJ2-1; no clear D gene. From germline, CDR1 is SGHDT and CDR2 YYEEEE. The ends were cut back, 2 bases at V and 4 bases at J, with 13 bases in the middle. The CDR3 extends over 15 amino acids. As DNA, the CDR3 is TGTGCCAGCAGCTTACATCAAAACCAATACAATGAGCAGTTCTTC. The encoded protein is CASSLHQNQYNEQFF.

The chain has TRBV18 and TRBJ2-7, with TRBD2 identical over 8 bases. CDR1 is KGHSH and CDR2 is LQKENI in the germline V gene. The CDR3 is made up of 15 amino acids. V was clipped by 4 bases and J by 2 bases; unmatched bases: 7. The CDR3 reads CASSLRGGTTYEQYF. The DNA for the CDR3 is TGTGCCAGCTCACTCCGGGGGGGAACAACCTACGAGCAGTACTTC.

The chain employs TRBV11-2 and TRBJ2-5, with 9 bases that match TRBD1. The CDR3 totals 15 residues. Germline V gene data show CDR1 as SGHAT and CDR2 as FQNNGV. V was clipped by 4 bases and J by 6 bases; unmatched bases: 9. The CDR3 reads CASSSGGQGRKTQYF. In nucleotides, the CDR3 is TGTGCCAGCAGCTCGGGGGGACAGGGTCGGAAGACCCAGTACTTC. Full variable domain (outside the CDR3, taken from reference TRBV11-2 and TRBJ2-5): EAGVAQSPRYKIIEKRQSVAFWCNPISGHATLYWYQQILGQGPKLLIQFQNNGVVDDSQLPKDRFSAERLKGVDSTLKIQPAKLEDSAVYLCASSSGGQGRKTQYFGPGTRLLVL.

The J gene is TRBJ2-3, the V gene TRBV3-1 (or the pseudogene TRBV3-2); no firm D call. The ends were cut back, 1 base at V and 2 bases at J, with 13 bases in the middle. From germline, CDR1 is LGHDT and CDR2 YNNKEL (reference sequence). The CDR3 is made up of 16 amino acids. The CDR3 here is CASSQGASTSTDTQYF. The CDR3 bases are TGTGCCAGCAGCCAAGGTGCGAGCACTTCCACAGATACGCAGTATTTT.